A selection of T cell receptor beta chains follows, all from one sample in a study of T cells after yellow fever vaccination. TCRdb re-called the 5' RACE reads through MiXCR, storing one row per CDR3 protein. This table has 600,000 to 750,000 distinct CDR3 sequences, approximately 13% appearing once. The sample in question was PBMCs, obtained on the day of the yellow fever booster vaccination. These receptors came from a man in his thirties or forties who received the YFV17D yellow fever vaccine. Both conserved end residues are part of each CDR3. Fields, in order: clone size, D gene, J gene, V gene, CDR3 DNA, CDR3 protein. D genes are given only for firm matches. A row's size may be missing; if present it is once, few, many or a size class.

>few|TRBD2|TRBJ2-1|TRBV5-1
TGCGCCAGCAGCGTCTCACTAGCGGGCTTATACAATGAGCAGTTCTTC
CASSVSLAGLYNEQFF
>few|-|TRBJ2-2|TRBV30
TGTGCCTGGAGGGGCACCGGGGAGCTGTTTTTT
CAWRGTGELFF
>-|-|TRBJ2-3|TRBV7-2
TGTGCCAGCAGCTTAGGTTTGGGGGGCACAGATACGCAGTATTTT
CASSLGLGGTDTQYF
>-|-|TRBJ2-1|TRBV6-1
TGTGCCAGCAGAACTAGTGGGGGCAGCTCCTACAATGAGCAGTTCTTC
CASRTSGGSSYNEQFF
>-|-|TRBJ1-1|TRBV20-1
TGCAGTGCTAGACCCAGGGGAACTGAAGCTTTCTTT
CSARPRGTEAFF
>-|-|TRBJ2-5|TRBV7-2
TGTGCCAGCAGCGGCCGACATATACAAGAGACCCAGTACTTC
CASSGRHIQETQYF
>few|-|TRBJ2-7|TRBV30
TGTGCCTGGGGCCGGCTAACCTACGAGCAGTACTTC
CAWGRLTYEQYF
>few|TRBD1|TRBJ1-6|TRBV15
TGTGCCACCAGGGACAGGGGTTTCTGGGGATCACCCCTCCACTTT
CATRDRGFWGSPLHF
>few|-|TRBJ2-7|TRBV12-3/TRBV12-4
TGTGCCAGCAGTTTAGCGGCAGGGCCGGAAGAGCAGTACTTC
CASSLAAGPEEQYF
>-|-|TRBJ1-3|TRBV12-3/TRBV12-4
TGTGCCAGCAGTTTCCGGACTTTT
CASSFRTF
>few|TRBD2|TRBJ2-7|TRBV6-2/TRBV6-3
TGTGCCAGCAACGGACTAGCGGGGCTCTACGAGCAGTACTTC
CASNGLAGLYEQYF
>-|TRBD2|TRBJ2-7|TRBV20-1
TGCAGTGCCCCCATTGGCGGGAGTTACTACGAGCAGTACTTC
CSAPIGGSYYEQYF
>few|TRBD1|TRBJ2-1|TRBV11-2
TGTGCCAGCAGCGCCCCCGGGACAGGTTTCTACAATGAGCAGTTCTTC
CASSAPGTGFYNEQFF
>few|-|TRBJ1-2|TRBV7-2
TGTGCCAGCAGCTCACATCAGGGTCTTGGCTACACCTTC
CASSSHQGLGYTF
>many|-|TRBJ2-1|TRBV12-3/TRBV12-4
TGTGCCAGCAGTTTAGCGGGCCCCCCGCAGTTCTTC
CASSLAGPPQFF
>-|-|TRBJ2-7|TRBV20-1
TGCAGTGCTAGTGTTGGACTGGCAAGCTCCTACGAGCAGTACTTC
CSASVGLASSYEQYF
>-|-|TRBJ2-1|TRBV12-3/TRBV12-4
TGTACCTGCAGTACCTACAATGAGCAGTTCTTC
CTCSTYNEQFF
>many|TRBD1|TRBJ2-7|TRBV5-1
TGCGCCAGCAGCTTTACGGGGGACAGGGCCCACGAGCAGTACTTC
CASSFTGDRAHEQYF
>-|-|TRBJ2-7|TRBV20-1
TGCAGTGCTAGAGTGAGGGGGTACGAGCAGTACTTC
CSARVRGYEQYF
>-|TRBD1|TRBJ2-7|TRBV30
TGTGCCTGGGACAGGGGTCGTCCCTACGAGCAGTACTTC
CAWDRGRPYEQYF
>-|-|TRBJ2-1|TRBV9
TGTGCCAGCAGCGAAAATGAGGGAGACTCCTACAATGAGCAGTTCTTC
CASSENEGDSYNEQFF
>-|-|TRBJ2-5|TRBV9
TGTGCCAGCAGTGACAACGTCCAAGAGACCCAGTACTTC
CASSDNVQETQYF
>few|-|TRBJ1-1|TRBV10-3
TGTGCCATCAGTCACCCCGGGGGAGGCAGCGGAGCTCCCCGTGAAGCTTTCTTT
CAISHPGGGSGAPREAFF